This TCR beta chain was sequenced during a study of a mutant IDH1 vaccine in newly diagnosed glioma. Study information: The start of vaccination came 4-6 weeks after radiotherapy alone, or with temozolomide cycles. Most patients had received both radiotherapy and temozolomide, the prior options being radiotherapy, temozolomide, or both. The treated group averaged roughly 40 years old and was about 62% male, about 40% female.

This CDR3 region has 14 residues. CDR1 is MNHEY and CDR2 is SMNVEV in the germline V gene (reference sequence). Trimming removed 0 bases from V and 9 bases from J; junction bases left unmatched: 5. The sample's time point: week 35, safety follow-up. What each vaccine dose contained was 300 ug of mutant IDH1 20-mer peptide, accompanied by topical imiquimod. In the case of this clone: Its antigen is as yet unknown.

Sequencing was performed with immunoSEQ multiplex PCR; in TCRdb, only in-frame clones are kept and a portion is missing. The sample carries tens of thousands of clones, around 89% recorded once. This clonotype was sampled from a middle-aged woman with glioma. The rearrangement joins TRBV27 to TRBJ2-1; 7 bases are a match to TRBD2. This specimen consisted of PBMCs, obtained from a glioma patient whose treatment included an IDH1 peptide vaccine. CDR3 in DNA: TGTGCCAGCAGTTTATCGGGAGGGCTCGGTGAGCAGTTCTTC. Its protein product is CASSLSGGLGEQFF.